The 27 T cell receptor beta chains below all came from one sample that was sequenced in a study of blood T cell repertoires in COVID-19. The data were produced by immunoSEQ multiplex PCR, yet TCRdb's version contains in-frame clones alone and is incomplete. This sample has about 310,000 clones, with around 90% found just once. Sequences were obtained from PBMCs or T cells enriched from blood (not recorded which). The receptor set was obtained from a woman under 30 who had recovered from COVID-19.

The V gene is TRBV11-2, the J gene TRBJ1-1, with D tentatively TRBD1 (6 bases). CDR1 is SGHAT and CDR2 is FQNNGV in the germline V gene. V was clipped by 5 bases and J by 4 bases, with 14 bases between them. The CDR3 consists of 14 residues. DNA of the CDR3: TGTGCCAGCAGCGGCAACAGGGTTGGCACTGAAGCTTTCTTT. This codes for CASSGNRVGTEAFF.

V gene TRBV5-1 combines with J gene TRBJ1-2; 7 bases fit TRBD1. With 4 bases clipped from V and 4 bases from J, the junction kept 7 bases outside the gene matches. Looked up from germline, CDR1 is SGHRS and CDR2 is YFSETQ. The CDR3 length is 14 residues. CDR3 sequence (DNA): TGCGCCAGCAGCCCCCAGGACAGGCGCTATGGCTACACCTTC. Protein: CASSPQDRRYGYTF.

The chain carries TRBV14 and TRBJ2-2, with TRBD1 as a possible D gene (5 bases). The CDR3 contains 16 residues. Trimming removed 2 bases from V and 0 bases from J, with 10 bases in between. CDR1 SGHDN and CDR2 FVKESK come from the germline V gene. The CDR3 DNA follows: TGTGCCAGCAGCCAACTAGGGGCTCCGAACACCGGGGAGCTGTTTTTT. It translates to CASSQLGAPNTGELFF.

The chain joins TRBV7-8 to TRBJ1-2; no clear D gene. Germline assignment: CDR1 SGHVS and CDR2 FQNEAQ. The CDR3 has 15 amino acids. The V end was cut by 3 bases, the J end by 4 bases, with 15 bases between. The CDR3 DNA sequence: TGTGCCAGCAGCTTGTCGTCCGCGGCTGGCTATGGCTACACCTTC. It specifies CASSLSSAAGYGYTF.

This clone showed up just once. This sequence joins TRBV5-1 and TRBJ2-1; TRBD1 might be the D (5 bases). CDR3 size: 14 residues. CDR1 is SGHRS and CDR2 is YFSETQ in the germline V gene. Trimming stripped 3 bases from V and 6 bases from J, with 13 bases between. CDR3 region: CASSSWTQFNEQFF. The CDR3 nucleotides are TGCGCCAGCAGCTCGTGGACACAATTCAATGAGCAGTTCTTC.

The rearrangement joins TRBV10-3 to TRBJ1-6, with D tentatively TRBD1 (5 bases). This CDR3 is 14 amino acids long. The V gene lost 4 bases and the J gene lost 8 bases, with 12 bases spanning the gap. Germline values: CDR1 ENHRY, CDR2 SYGVKD. CDR3 DNA: TGTGCCATCAGTGCTTTCCAACAGGATTCACCCCTCCACTTT. This encodes CAISAFQQDSPLHF.

This chain joins TRBV28 and TRBJ1-4; D is uncertain. V was clipped by 2 bases and J by 8 bases, with 12 bases between them. CDR3 length: 14 residues. The germline gives CDR1 MDHEN, CDR2 SYDVKM. The CDR3 DNA reads TGTGCCAGCAGTTTACGGGGTTTCCTGGAAAAACTGTTTTTT. Translation: CASSLRGFLEKLFF.

This chain uses TRBV28 with TRBJ1-4, with unresolved D. Trimming stripped 4 bases from V and 5 bases from J, with 14 bases between. The germline V gene encodes CDR1 MDHEN and CDR2 SYDVKM. This CDR3 spans 15 amino acids. The CDR3 here is CASSSLGESNEKLFF. The CDR3 DNA is TGTGCCAGCAGTTCTTTGGGCGAGAGCAATGAAAAACTGTTTTTT.

The DNA for the CDR3 is TGTGCCAGCAGTGGGCAGGGGGCTACCACAGATACGCAGTATTTT. This sequence encodes CASSGQGATTDTQYF. The chain is built from TRBV2 and TRBJ2-3; TRBD1 aligns across 8 bases. Per germline, CDR1 SNHLY and CDR2 FYNNEI. With V trimmed by 4 bases and J by 2 bases, 5 bases remained unmatched. This CDR3 is built from 15 residues.

This clone was detected only once. The gene calls are TRBV14 and TRBJ2-6; D remains ambiguous. The CDR3 has 16 amino acids. Germline V gene sequence: CDR1 SGHDN, CDR2 FVKESK. V was cut by 4 bases and J by 0 bases, with 10 bases left in between. CDR3 DNA: TGTGCCAGCAGCCCCCAGGCCTTCTCTGGGGCCAACGTCCTGACTTTC. Translating it yields CASSPQAFSGANVLTF.

The chain recombines TRBV7-2 with TRBJ2-7, with D maybe TRBD2 (5 bases). This CDR3 spans 16 amino acids. Trimming shortened V by 1 base and J by 0 bases, and 13 bases separated the two germline ends. Germline V CDR1 and CDR2: SGHTA, FQGNSA. In DNA, the CDR3 is TGTGCCAGCAGCTTAGTGCGGGCAGGAGGCTCCTACGAGCAGTACTTC. Residues: CASSLVRAGGSYEQYF.

V and J are TRBV4-2 and TRBJ1-2, with 9 bases fitting TRBD1. V was clipped by 4 bases and J by 4 bases; unmatched bases: 10. Germline CDR1 LGHNA, CDR2 YNFKEQ. The CDR3 length is 16 residues. The CDR3 spells CASSPDRGSVSYGYTF. The CDR3 DNA follows: TGTGCCAGCAGCCCGGACAGGGGTTCGGTAAGCTATGGCTACACCTTC.

This chain's CDR3 is CASSLRGGATEAFF. CDR3 nucleotide sequence: TGTGCCAGCAGTTTACGGGGGGGAGCCACTGAAGCTTTCTTT. The chain has TRBV27 and TRBJ1-1; TRBD1 might be the D (5 bases). V was cut by 2 bases and J by 4 bases, with 11 bases left in between. This CDR3 spans 14 amino acids. CDR1 and CDR2 from the germline V gene are MNHEY and SMNVEV (reference sequence).

J is TRBJ2-7 and V is TRBV2; 9 bases match TRBD2. The trim removed 8 bases at V and 7 bases at J, leaving 12 bases unmatched. CDR3 length: 14 residues. The V gene's germline CDR1 is SNHLY and CDR2 FYNNEI. CDR3 sequence: CASVSAGGSWEQYF. The CDR3 DNA reads TGTGCCAGCGTATCGGCGGGAGGGAGTTGGGAGCAGTACTTC.

The rearrangement joins TRBV5-1 to TRBJ2-1, with unresolved D. CDR1 and CDR2 (germline): SGHRS, YFSETQ. V was shortened by 0 bases and J by 5 bases, with 9 bases between the two germline ends. CDR3 length: 14 residues. CDR3 loop: CASSLDALHNEQFF. DNA of the CDR3: TGCGCCAGCAGCTTGGACGCCCTACACAATGAGCAGTTCTTC.

J is TRBJ2-7 and V is TRBV10-3; 9 nucleotides agree with TRBD2. J gave up 4 bases and V 6 bases, and 10 bases lay outside the gene matches. CDR3 length: 15 residues. In germline, CDR1 is ENHRY, CDR2 SYGVKD. The CDR3 loop is CAIRVASSGKYEQYF. The CDR3 nucleotides read TGTGCCATCAGGGTAGCATCTAGCGGGAAATACGAGCAGTACTTC.

The chain recombines TRBV19 with TRBJ2-7; D is unclear. The length of the CDR3 is 14 residues. V was shortened by 5 bases and J by 0 bases, with 11 bases between the two germline ends. Germline-derived CDR1 and CDR2 are LNHDA and SQIVND (reference sequence). CDR3 DNA: TGTGCCAGTAGTTCCCAGGTTTCCTCCTACGAGCAGTACTTC. Translation: CASSSQVSSYEQYF.

The rearrangement uses TRBV20-1 and TRBJ2-5; a weak D match, TRBD2 (5 bases). With 3 bases removed from V and 4 bases from J, the gap between germline ends came to 15 bases. Looked up from germline, CDR1 is DFQATT and CDR2 is SNEGSKA (reference sequence). The CDR3 loop spans 14 amino acids. The CDR3 nucleotides read TGCAGTGCTAGTCCGTCCGGGGTCGTAGAGACCCAGTACTTC. Its translation: CSASPSGVVETQYF.

The chain employs TRBV4-3 and TRBJ1-2; a weak D match, TRBD1 (5 bases). CDR1 LGHNA and CDR2 YSLEER come from the germline V gene. Trimming removed 0 bases from V and 0 bases from J, with 8 bases in between. The CDR3 consists of 15 residues. The CDR3 region is CASSQERQPNYGYTF. CDR3 DNA sequence: TGCGCCAGCAGCCAAGAGCGACAGCCTAACTATGGCTACACCTTC.

In regard to this clone: Other DNA sequences in the same sample also yield this CDR3. The chain is built from TRBV19 and TRBJ1-6; a weak D match, TRBD1 (5 bases). This CDR3 is built from 15 residues. Germline V CDR1 and CDR2: LNHDA, SQIVND (reference sequence). The V end was cut by 8 bases, the J end by 0 bases, with 11 bases between. CDR3 bases: TGTGCCAGTTCGACAGTGAGCTCCTATAATTCACCCCTCCACTTT. Protein: CASSTVSSYNSPLHF.

A single count supports this clone. The chain has TRBV9 and TRBJ2-5; TRBD2 is a possible D gene (5 bases). The CDR3 totals 18 residues. The V end was cut by 0 bases, the J end by 1 base, with 19 bases between. The germline V gene has CDR1 SGDLS and CDR2 YYNGEE. CDR3 residues: CASSVGPGTLGVQETQYF. The CDR3 DNA reads as TGTGCCAGCAGCGTAGGTCCCGGCACGCTGGGAGTCCAAGAGACCCAGTACTTC.

The chain is built from TRBV5-4 and TRBJ2-7; 16 nucleotides agree with TRBD2. V dropped 4 bases and J dropped 5; count of bases not matched to a gene: 6. This CDR3 spans 16 amino acids. Germline assignment: CDR1 SGHNT and CDR2 YYREEE (reference sequence). The CDR3: CASSPGTSGRAHEQYF. The CDR3 DNA reads TGTGCCAGCAGCCCTGGGACTAGCGGGAGGGCCCACGAGCAGTACTTC.

The chain employs TRBV27 and TRBJ1-5; D is uncertain. V was trimmed by 8 bases and J by 0 bases, leaving 11 bases between them. Germline V gene sequence: CDR1 MNHEY, CDR2 SMNVEV (reference sequence). The CDR3 contains 14 residues. CDR3 protein: CASRGRYSNQPQHF. The CDR3 DNA is TGTGCCAGCCGCGGAAGGTATAGCAATCAGCCCCAGCATTTT.

This chain joins TRBV3-1 (or the pseudogene TRBV3-2) and TRBJ1-2, with 9 bases matching TRBD1. The CDR3 covers 15 residues. Looked up from germline, CDR1 is LGHDT and CDR2 is YNNKEL (reference sequence). V lost 6 bases and J lost 7; bases outside the gene matches: 12. CDR3 loop: CASRSIPGQGGGYTF. DNA of the CDR3: TGTGCCAGCAGAAGTATCCCGGGACAGGGCGGTGGCTACACCTTC.

V and J are TRBV6-5 and TRBJ2-1, with D tentatively TRBD1 (5 bases). The CDR3 has 13 residues. The ends were cut back, 4 bases at V and 8 bases at J, with 12 bases in the middle. From germline, CDR1 is MNHEY and CDR2 SVGAGI. For the CDR3, the DNA is TGTGCCAGCAGTTTCCTAGGGGATTATGAGCAGTTCTTC. The encoded protein is CASSFLGDYEQFF.

This chain uses TRBV12-3 or TRBV12-4 with TRBJ2-7; no clear D gene. There are 12 residues in the CDR3. Between the trimmed V and J ends, which lost 5 bases and 1 base, there was a span of 6 bases. The CDR3 DNA reads TGTGCCAGCAGTATTAATTCCTACGAGCAGTACTTC. It yields the protein CASSINSYEQYF.

Here the CDR3 reads CASSLTWYEQYF. Written as DNA, the CDR3 is TGTGCCAGCAGCTTAACTTGGTACGAGCAGTACTTC. This sequence joins TRBV7-2 and TRBJ2-7; D is ambiguous. Germline CDR1 and CDR2: SGHTA and FQGNSA. V shed 2 bases and J shed 4 bases, with 6 bases lying between them. CDR3 size: 12 residues.